One sample yielded the 20 T cell receptor beta chains listed below, sequenced in a study of blood T cell repertoires in COVID-19. The table came from immunoSEQ multiplex PCR; TCRdb's copy has only in-frame clones and leaves some out. The sample lists 200,000 to 250,000 clones; about 90% were seen once. Sequenced input: peripheral blood. The receptor source for this set is a man aged 55 to 70 with COVID-19, enrolled during active disease.

V gene TRBV7-9 combines with J gene TRBJ1-4, with 8 bases matching TRBD1. Germline loops: CDR1 SEHNR, CDR2 FQNEAQ (reference sequence). V lost 11 bases to trimming and J lost 1 base; unmatched junction nucleotides: 15. This CDR3 spans 17 amino acids. The DNA of the CDR3 is TGTGCCTCACGCCTTGGACAGGGCGCTGGAACTAATGAAAAACTGTTTTTT. Translating gives CASRLGQGAGTNEKLFF.

The rearrangement links TRBV30 to TRBJ1-2; 7 bases fit TRBD1. Germline trimming cut 6 bases from V and 4 bases from J; bases unmatched to any gene: 11. The CDR3 is 14 residues long. Germline CDR1 and CDR2: GTSNPN and SVGIG (reference sequence). Here the CDR3 reads CACGRQGVIYGYTF. The CDR3 DNA follows: TGTGCCTGTGGAAGGCAGGGGGTTATCTATGGCTACACCTTC. Supplemented by reference TRBV30 and TRBJ1-2, the full variable domain reads SQTIHQWPATLVQPVGSPLSLECTVEGTSNPNLYWYRQAAGRGLQLLFYSVGIGQISSEVPQNLSASRPQDRQFILSSKKLLLSDSGFYLCACGRQGVIYGYTFGSGTRLTVV.

J is TRBJ2-2 and V is TRBV5-1; a possible D gene is TRBD1 (7 bases). Germline V gives CDR1 SGHRS, CDR2 YFSETQ. There are 15 residues in the CDR3. V was pared by 4 bases and J by 4 bases, with 14 bases between. This chain's CDR3 is CASSGNRGGTGELFF. The CDR3 region has the DNA TGCGCCAGCAGCGGAAACAGGGGAGGCACCGGGGAGCTGTTTTTT.

This chain uses TRBV6-2 or TRBV6-3 with TRBJ2-4, with D perhaps TRBD2 (6 bases). Trimming removed 0 bases at V and 7 bases at J, with 10 bases between. Germline CDR1 and CDR2: MNHEY and SVGEGT. The CDR3 extends over 14 amino acids. This CDR3 reads CASSYSGRGNIQYF. CDR3 nucleotide sequence: TGTGCCAGCAGTTACTCAGGGCGGGGTAACATTCAGTACTTC.

This rearrangement joins TRBV6-4 to TRBJ1-5; a weak D match, TRBD1 (6 bases). From germline, CDR1 is MRHNA and CDR2 SNTAGT. Trimming cost V 0 bases and J 0 bases, with 18 bases left between them. The CDR3 totals 19 residues. CDR3 residues: CASSDSSGQALYSNQPQHF. CDR3 in DNA: TGTGCCAGCAGTGACTCGTCGGGACAAGCACTTTATAGCAATCAGCCCCAGCATTTT.

Turning to this clone: In the same sample, other DNA sequences code for this CDR3. This chain joins TRBV5-1 and TRBJ1-3, with 9 bases aligning to TRBD1. Germline loops: CDR1 SGHRS, CDR2 YFSETQ. This CDR3 contains 15 residues. The J segment lost 4 bases and the V segment lost 3 bases, leaving 5 bases of the junction unmatched. As DNA, the CDR3 is TGCGCCAGCAGCTGGACAGGGGTTTCAGGAAACACCATATATTTT. Translated, it gives CASSWTGVSGNTIYF. Looking up the rest from reference TRBV5-1 and TRBJ1-3 gives the full variable domain: KAGVTQTPRYLIKTRGQQVTLSCSPISGHRSVSWYQQTPGQGLQFLFEYFSETQRNKGNFPGRFSGRQFSNSRSEMNVSTLELGDSALYLCASSWTGVSGNTIYFGEGSWLTVV.

The V and J genes are TRBV5-5 and TRBJ2-7, with D possibly being TRBD2 (6 bases). Deletions cut 6 bases from V and 4 bases from J, with 26 bases between. This CDR3 is built from 17 residues. Germline V gene lookup returns CDR1 SGHKS and CDR2 YYEKEE (reference sequence). CDR3 coding DNA: TGTGCCAGCAAATTAGGAGGGCCGTCCCGGGACGGGTACGAGCAGTACTTC. It codes for CASKLGGPSRDGYEQYF.

This clone was seen only once. The V gene is TRBV12-5, the J gene TRBJ2-1; TRBD2 matches at 11 bases. The CDR3 has 14 amino acids. Per germline, CDR1 LGHNT and CDR2 FRNRAP. With 5 bases clipped from V and 5 bases from J, the junction kept 2 bases outside the gene matches. DNA of the CDR3: TGTGCTAGTGGTCTGGGACTAGCGGACAATGAGCAGTTCTTC. Its translation: CASGLGLADNEQFF.

This clone was counted only a few times. The chain carries TRBV5-1 and TRBJ2-1; 10 nucleotides line up with TRBD2. This CDR3 has 15 residues. V lost 3 bases and J lost 8; bases outside the gene matches: 8. The germline gives CDR1 SGHRS, CDR2 YFSETQ. This chain's CDR3 is CASSSREAGGHEQFF. The DNA of the CDR3 is TGCGCCAGCAGCTCTAGGGAAGCGGGGGGGCATGAGCAGTTCTTC.

The rearrangement joins TRBV6-4 to TRBJ2-2; 7 positions agree with TRBD1. There are 15 residues in the CDR3. After removal of 4 bases from V and 5 bases from J, the junction contained 7 bases not matched to a gene. Germline CDR1 and CDR2: MRHNA and SNTAGT. The CDR3 region has the DNA TGTGCCAGCAGTGTCTCCGGGACAGCGACCGGGGAGCTGTTTTTT. Translated, it gives CASSVSGTATGELFF.

The chain carries TRBV5-1 and TRBJ2-1; D call uncertain. V shed 0 bases and J shed 3 bases, with 13 bases lying between them. This CDR3 comprises 16 residues. Germline V gene lookup returns CDR1 SGHRS and CDR2 YFSETQ. CDR3 bases: TGCGCCAGCAGCTTGGCTCTAGTCCCCCTCTACAATGAGCAGTTCTTC. Translated, it gives CASSLALVPLYNEQFF.

The V call is TRBV5-1, the J call TRBJ2-3; TRBD2 agrees at 7 bases. The length of the CDR3 is 18 residues. Trimming at V came to 0 bases and at J to 2 bases, leaving 12 bases not matched to a gene. Germline CDR1 SGHRS, CDR2 YFSETQ. The CDR3 coding sequence is TGCGCCAGCAGCTTGGAGCCAGCGGGGCTATATCCCACAGATACGCAGTATTTT. This encodes CASSLEPAGLYPTDTQYF.

The rearrangement links TRBV7-9 to TRBJ1-4; 10 bases are shared with TRBD1. There are 14 residues in the CDR3. Germline V gives CDR1 SEHNR, CDR2 FQNEAQ (reference sequence). Germline trimming cut 8 bases from V and 7 bases from J; bases unmatched to any gene: 7. The DNA for the CDR3 is TGTGCCAGCGGCCGGGACAGGGGAAGTGAAAAACTGTTTTTT. It translates to CASGRDRGSEKLFF.

DNA of the CDR3: TGTGCCAGCGCCCTTGGGAGCTCCTATAATTCACCCCTCCACTTT. This translates into CASALGSSYNSPLHF. The V call is TRBV2, the J call TRBJ1-6; no definite D call. Trimming cost V 8 bases and J 0 bases, with 11 bases left between them. The CDR3 totals 15 residues. The germline V gene encodes CDR1 SNHLY and CDR2 FYNNEI. The full variable domain, its missing parts supplied by reference TRBV2 and TRBJ1-6, is EPEVTQTPSHQVTQMGQEVILRCVPISNHLYFYWYRQILGQKVEFLVSFYNNEISEKSEIFDDQFSVERPDGSNFTLKIRSTKLEDSAMYFCASALGSSYNSPLHFGNGTRLTVT.

This chain connects TRBV10-3 to TRBJ2-1; D ambiguous. The CDR3 consists of 14 residues. Germline loops: CDR1 ENHRY, CDR2 SYGVKD. Trimming pared 4 bases from V and 0 bases from J, leaving 7 bases between. CDR3: CAISGLHSYNEQFF. CDR3 DNA sequence: TGTGCCATCAGTGGACTGCACTCCTACAATGAGCAGTTCTTC.

This clone turned up a few times. V is TRBV30 and J is TRBJ2-5; 8 positions agree with TRBD2. The V gene end was trimmed by 1 base and the J gene end by 4 bases; junction bases not matched to a gene: 2. From germline, CDR1 is GTSNPN and CDR2 SVGIG (reference sequence). CDR3 length: 13 residues. CDR3 sequence (DNA): TGTGCCTGGAGTGGTAGCGGGGCAGAGACCCAGTACTTC. It codes for CAWSGSGAETQYF.

This chain uses TRBV2 with TRBJ2-3; 9 nucleotides match TRBD1. The V gene's germline CDR1 is SNHLY and CDR2 FYNNEI. This CDR3 has 15 amino acids. V was pared by 7 bases and J by 4 bases, with 9 bases of the junction left unmatched. CDR3 protein: CASTPGQGISDTQYF. The CDR3, as DNA: TGTGCCAGCACCCCGGGACAGGGTATATCAGATACGCAGTATTTT.

This chain links TRBV9 with TRBJ2-7; 9 positions match TRBD2. V trimming: 3 bases; J trimming: 3 bases; junction bases outside the gene matches: 4. The CDR3 spans 14 residues. CDR1 SGDLS and CDR2 YYNGEE come from the germline V gene. CDR3 residues: CASSGLAASYEQYF. CDR3 bases: TGTGCCAGCAGCGGACTAGCGGCAAGCTACGAGCAGTACTTC. Full variable domain (remainder filled in from reference TRBV9 and TRBJ2-7): DSGVTQTPKHLITATGQRVTLRCSPRSGDLSVYWYQQSLDQGLQFLIQYYNGEERAKGNILERFSAQQFPDLHSELNLSSLELGDSALYFCASSGLAASYEQYFGPGTRLTVT.

The chain links TRBV9 to TRBJ2-2; the match to TRBD1 covers 8 bases. This CDR3 comprises 16 residues. Germline loops: CDR1 SGDLS, CDR2 YYNGEE. V shed 2 bases, J shed 4 bases, and the junction held 7 bases outside the gene matches. DNA for the CDR3: TGTGCCAGCAGCGTGGGACAGGTCGTCTCCACCGGGGAGCTGTTTTTT. This gives the protein CASSVGQVVSTGELFF. The full variable domain, in which reference TRBV9 and TRBJ2-2 provide the parts outside the CDR3, is DSGVTQTPKHLITATGQRVTLRCSPRSGDLSVYWYQQSLDQGLQFLIQYYNGEERAKGNILERFSAQQFPDLHSELNLSSLELGDSALYFCASSVGQVVSTGELFFGEGSRLTVL.

On this clone itself: Other DNA variants within this sample encode the same CDR3. The chain combines TRBV6-5 with TRBJ1-2, with D possibly matching TRBD1 (5 bases). V lost 2 bases and J lost 2, with 6 bases in between. This CDR3 contains 13 residues. Germline loops: CDR1 MNHEY, CDR2 SVGAGI. The CDR3 reads CASSYGGNYGYTF. For the CDR3, the DNA is TGTGCCAGCAGTTACGGGGGGAACTATGGCTACACCTTC.